This T cell receptor (beta chain) came from a study of blood T cell repertoires in COVID-19. Turning to the study itself: Specimens from acute and convalescent COVID-19 originated in the United States, Italy and Spain. In each case, the material was cDNA or gDNA derived from T cells, B-cell-depleted T cells, or PBMCs.

The CDR3 spans 15 residues. The V and J ends lost 1 base and 6 bases, in that order; junction bases with no gene match: 4. Germline V gene lookup returns CDR1 SGHAT and CDR2 FQNNGV. Only one count was recorded for this clone. Followed over time, Seattle patients had been enrolled while infection was active. Study processing details: Scientists estimated how many nucleated cells there were by amplifying reference gene primers. TCRdb's table, derived via immunoSEQ multiplex PCR, lists solely in-frame clones and lacks some. That table supplies the V and J calls and clone size; D and trimming were determined from the DNA. The profile covers 140,000 or so clones, with around 83% appearing a single time and around 9% taken by the ten largest.

This clonotype was obtained from a man aged 30-40 years with COVID-19, enrolled during active disease. The V gene is TRBV11-2, the J gene TRBJ2-4; 9 bases are shared with TRBD1. What was sequenced was peripheral blood. The CDR3 protein is CASSLGGGQGNIQYF. DNA of the CDR3: TGTGCCAGCAGCTTAGGCGGGGGACAGGGAAACATTCAGTACTTC.